This T cell receptor (beta chain) was recovered during a study of T cells in Graves' hyperthyroidism and ophthalmopathy. This clonotype was picked up a small number of times. Its antigen is as yet unknown. Stable Graves' hyperthyroidism denoted no ophthalmopathy progression over 18 months. Each 10 ml fresh peripheral blood draw supplied the PBMCs. Using RNA transcripts as the source, TCR beta CDR3 regions were amplified. When the TCR CDR3 underwent first-round RT-PCR, the HTBI primer set was used. TCRdb reprocessed the multiplex PCR reads with MiXCR, giving one entry per CDR3 protein. The sample has 550,000 to 650,000 distinct CDR3 sequences, roughly 15% seen once. CDR1 is LNHDA and CDR2 is SQIVND in the germline V gene (reference sequence). CDR3 length: 14 amino acids. Deletions cut 3 bases from V and 0 bases from J, with 5 bases between. Findings and limits, study-wide: Blood shared most expanded thyroid clonotypes above 0.001.

This TCR derives from a woman aged 40 to 49 with Graves' hyperthyroidism. The sequenced material came from blood. V and J are TRBV19 and TRBJ2-2; unclear D gene. The CDR3 loop reads CASSITPNTGELFF. The CDR3 DNA sequence: TGTGCCAGTAGTATTACTCCGAACACCGGGGAGCTGTTTTTT.